One and the same sample provided the 29 T cell receptor beta chains below, sequenced in a study of cytomegalovirus exposure and HLA in healthy donors. PCR employed 60 Vbeta and 13 Jbeta primers. The method was immunoSEQ multiplex PCR; TCRdb's version includes in-frame clones alone and lacks a portion of them. The data hold about 150,000 clones, with 70% to 80% observed a single time. The source material was PBMCs. The receptors were sampled from a female donor in good health and CMV-seropositive.

This chain uses TRBV7-9 with TRBJ1-6; no firm D call. Trimming removed 8 bases from V and 6 bases from J, with 11 bases in between. Germline CDR1 SEHNR, CDR2 FQNEAQ (reference sequence). The CDR3 has 13 residues. The DNA of the CDR3 is TGTGCCAGCGGGTGGGAGGGTAATTCACCCCTCCACTTT. Translated, it gives CASGWEGNSPLHF. The full variable domain, completed using reference TRBV7-9 and TRBJ1-6, is DTGVSQNPRHKITKRGQNVTFRCDPISEHNRLYWYRQTLGQGPEFLTYFQNEAQLEKSRLLSDRFSAERPKGSFSTLEIQRTEQGDSAMYLCASGWEGNSPLHFGNGTRLTVT.

This clone was detected only a few times. V and J are TRBV20-1 and TRBJ2-7; D is undetermined. The CDR3 runs 11 residues. Germline CDR1 reads DFQATT; CDR2 reads SNEGSKA (reference sequence). The V gene lost 2 bases and the J gene lost 4 bases, with 6 bases spanning the gap. In DNA form, the CDR3 reads TGCAGTGCTAGACTCCGTTACGAGCAGTACTTC. Protein sequence: CSARLRYEQYF.

The chain carries TRBV5-1 and TRBJ2-5, with 7 bases lining up with TRBD1. Trimming cost V 4 bases and J 2 bases; bases outside gene matches: 5. Germline values: CDR1 SGHRS, CDR2 YFSETQ. This CDR3 comprises 14 residues. The DNA of the CDR3 is TGCGCCAGCAGCCCCGACAGGGTACAAGAGACCCAGTACTTC. Protein sequence: CASSPDRVQETQYF.

J is TRBJ2-7 and V is TRBV4-1; D gene ambiguous. Germline-derived CDR1 and CDR2 are MGHRA and YSYEKL. This CDR3 spans 14 amino acids. V shed 3 bases and J shed 6 bases, with 15 bases lying between them. The CDR3 sequence is CASSHPYAGSEQYF. For the CDR3, the DNA is TGCGCCAGCAGCCACCCCTATGCCGGTTCCGAGCAGTACTTC.

The chain has TRBV2 and TRBJ2-5; no clear D gene. The CDR3 totals 10 residues. V was trimmed by 5 bases and J by 5 bases, leaving 3 bases between them. In germline, CDR1 is SNHLY, CDR2 FYNNEI. The CDR3 here is CASSQETQYF. For the CDR3, the DNA is TGTGCCAGCAGTCAGGAGACCCAGTACTTC. The full variable domain, rest sourced from reference TRBV2 and TRBJ2-5, is EPEVTQTPSHQVTQMGQEVILRCVPISNHLYFYWYRQILGQKVEFLVSFYNNEISEKSEIFDDQFSVERPDGSNFTLKIRSTKLEDSAMYFCASSQETQYFGPGTRLLVL.

This clone has more than one count but fewer than ten. The chain uses TRBV6-1 and TRBJ1-3; no reliable D call. CDR3 length equals 11 residues. V was shortened by 5 bases and J by 3 bases, with 2 bases between the two germline ends. In germline, CDR1 is MNHNS, CDR2 SASEGT. CDR3 sequence reads: CASSYGNTIYF. The CDR3 DNA reads TGTGCCAGCAGTTATGGAAACACCATATATTTT.

The chain uses TRBV28 and TRBJ1-1; 8 bases are shared with TRBD1. CDR1 MDHEN and CDR2 SYDVKM come from the germline V gene. CDR3 length: 13 amino acids. Trimming cost V 5 bases and J 6 bases; bases outside gene matches: 5. The CDR3 DNA sequence: TGTGCCAGCAGTAAATTCAGGGGGCCTGAAGCTTTCTTT. Translated: CASSKFRGPEAFF.

This clone was detected a few times. The chain recombines TRBV7-3 with TRBJ2-3; 9 bases are shared with TRBD2. Trimming at V came to 2 bases and at J to 2 bases, leaving 2 bases not matched to a gene. Germline V gene data show CDR1 as SGHTA and CDR2 as FQGTGA. The CDR3 consists of 15 residues. The CDR3 bases are TGTGCCAGCAGCTTACTAGCGGGGCTCACAGATACGCAGTATTTT. This gives the protein CASSLLAGLTDTQYF.

The chain is built from TRBV6-5 and TRBJ1-5; 12 positions match TRBD1. This CDR3 is 15 amino acids long. CDR1 and CDR2 (germline): MNHEY, SVGAGI. V shed 6 bases, J shed 5 bases, and the junction held 5 bases outside the gene matches. The CDR3 nucleotides read TGTGCCAGCAGACCCGGGACAGGGGGCGATCAGCCCCAGCATTTT. Its translation is CASRPGTGGDQPQHF.

The chain recombines TRBV5-1 with TRBJ2-7, with D perhaps matching TRBD2 (6 bases). The CDR3 length is 15 residues. Germline CDR1 reads SGHRS; CDR2 reads YFSETQ. Trimming stripped 2 bases from V and 2 bases from J, with 14 bases between. The CDR3 bases are TGCGCCAGCAGCTTCAGGATCGGAGGGGCCTACGAGCAGTACTTC. Encoded protein: CASSFRIGGAYEQYF.

The rearrangement joins TRBV27 to TRBJ1-1; D might be TRBD1 (6 bases). V dropped 5 bases and J dropped 5 bases, with 21 bases sitting between them. Per germline, CDR1 MNHEY and CDR2 SMNVEV (reference sequence). The CDR3 has 16 residues. The CDR3, as DNA: TGTGCCAGCAGTGTCCAGGTGGGGGCGCGATTTACTGAAGCTTTCTTT. This sequence encodes CASSVQVGARFTEAFF.

This clone was detected only a few times. J is TRBJ2-5 and V is TRBV21-1; the table's D call, TRBD1, has no DNA check behind it. TRBV21-1 is marked as a pseudogene. The CDR3 runs 17 residues. The CDR3 reads CAMQGGQRSEYQETQYF. The CDR3 DNA sequence: TGTGCCATGCAAGGGGGACAGAGATCAGAGTACCAAGAGACCCAGTACTTC.

Comments on this clone: Other nucleotide sequences from this sample produce the same CDR3. The chain carries TRBV5-6 and TRBJ2-5; D is unclear. The germline gives CDR1 SGHDT, CDR2 YYEEEE. V dropped 4 bases and J dropped 2 bases, with 9 bases sitting between them. This CDR3 has 13 amino acids. CDR3 DNA: TGTGCCAGCAGCCGCTCCGGGCAAGAGACCCAGTACTTC. Its protein product is CASSRSGQETQYF.

This clone occurred a few times. The chain is built from TRBV30 and TRBJ1-1; TRBD1 matches 8 bases. CDR1 and CDR2 from the germline V gene are GTSNPN and SVGIG (reference sequence). V lost 0 bases, J lost 10 bases, and 10 bases stayed unmatched. This CDR3 region has 14 residues. CDR3 residues: CAWSVPRGHFGAFF. The CDR3 nucleotides read TGTGCCTGGAGTGTACCCAGGGGGCATTTTGGAGCTTTCTTT.

V is TRBV19 and J is TRBJ1-3, with a weak D call TRBD1 (6 bases). The V gene lost 9 bases and the J gene lost 2 bases, with 17 bases spanning the gap. Germline CDR1 and CDR2: LNHDA and SQIVND (reference sequence). The CDR3 sequence is 15 residues long. CDR3 DNA sequence: TGTGCCAGCAGGGTTTTGGGGGCCACTGGAAACACCATATATTTT. It encodes CASRVLGATGNTIYF.

The chain has TRBV7-6 and TRBJ2-5; unclear D gene. The V gene lost 1 base and the J gene lost 5 bases, with 17 bases spanning the gap. The germline gives CDR1 SGHVS, CDR2 FNYEAQ. This CDR3 is 16 amino acids long. The CDR3 bases are TGTGCCAGCAGCTTAGTGGATCACAGTGTGAAGGAGACCCAGTACTTC. Translating it yields CASSLVDHSVKETQYF.

The chain employs TRBV18 and TRBJ2-2; a weak D match, TRBD2 (6 bases). The CDR3 sequence is 16 residues long. The V gene's germline CDR1 is KGHSH and CDR2 LQKENI. V lost 3 bases to trimming and J lost 4 bases, with 15 bases between them. The chain's CDR3 is CASSPLIGEVTGELFF. The CDR3 nucleotides are TGTGCCAGCTCACCTCTTATCGGGGAGGTCACCGGGGAGCTGTTTTTT.

The table lists this clone with a few counts. The chain combines TRBV18 with TRBJ2-6; a possible D gene is TRBD1 (5 bases). Germline CDR1 KGHSH, CDR2 LQKENI. The CDR3 length is 14 residues. Trimming removed 2 bases at V and 4 bases at J, with 6 bases between. The CDR3 is CASSPGAGANVLTF. CDR3 DNA: TGTGCCAGCTCACCAGGGGCAGGGGCCAACGTCCTGACTTTC.

The chain uses TRBV18 and TRBJ2-7; D is perhaps TRBD1 (6 bases). The CDR3 spans 15 residues. CDR1 is KGHSH and CDR2 is LQKENI in the germline V gene. Trimming cost V 2 bases and J 3 bases, with 14 bases left between them. The CDR3 protein is CASSPFQTGYYEQYF. CDR3 nucleotide sequence: TGTGCCAGCTCACCATTCCAGACAGGATACTACGAGCAGTACTTC.

The CDR3 sequence: CASNKRGDTGELFF. The CDR3 nucleotides read TGTGCCAGCAACAAACGGGGGGACACCGGGGAGCTGTTTTTT. This chain connects TRBV9 to TRBJ2-2, with 7 bases fitting TRBD2. The CDR3 length is 14 residues. Germline V gene lookup returns CDR1 SGDLS and CDR2 YYNGEE. V was clipped by 6 bases and J by 3 bases; unmatched bases: 5.

CDR3 loop: CATSGTGYVNQPQHF. Written as DNA, the CDR3 is TGTGCCACCAGTGGGACAGGGTACGTTAATCAGCCCCAGCATTTT. The rearrangement links TRBV15 to TRBJ1-5; 9 nucleotides line up with TRBD1. V trimming: 6 bases; J trimming: 4 bases; junction bases outside the gene matches: 7. CDR3 length equals 15 residues. The germline V gene encodes CDR1 LNHNV and CDR2 YYDKDF (reference sequence).

J is TRBJ2-7 and V is TRBV19, with D possibly TRBD1 on 5 matching bases. V shed 1 base and J shed 2 bases, with 9 bases lying between them. The germline V gene has CDR1 LNHDA and CDR2 SQIVND (reference sequence). The CDR3 is made up of 14 amino acids. The CDR3 DNA reads as TGTGCCAGTAGTATAGGGGCAGGGACCTACGAGCAGTACTTC. It translates to CASSIGAGTYEQYF.

The rearrangement joins TRBV28 to TRBJ1-2, with no clear D. V lost 7 bases and J 4 bases, leaving 13 bases between the germline ends. Germline CDR1 is MDHEN and CDR2 is SYDVKM. This CDR3 has 13 amino acids. The CDR3: CASTVSIPYGYTF. Written as DNA, the CDR3 is TGTGCCAGCACGGTATCGATTCCCTATGGCTACACCTTC.

The chain employs TRBV6-5 and TRBJ2-5; 7 positions match TRBD2. The ends lost 8 bases at V and 5 bases at J; junction bases unmatched: 11. This CDR3 is built from 14 residues. Per the germline V gene, CDR1 is MNHEY and CDR2 is SVGAGI. The CDR3 loop reads CASGRTSTMETQYF. As DNA, the CDR3 is TGTGCCAGCGGTCGGACTAGTACTATGGAGACCCAGTACTTC.

V and J are TRBV5-4 and TRBJ2-3, with 15 bases lining up with TRBD2. The CDR3 runs to 17 residues. J gave up 6 bases and V 1 base, and 6 bases lay outside the gene matches. Germline V gene data show CDR1 as SGHNT and CDR2 as YYREEE (reference sequence). The CDR3 spells CASSLLRTSGRVDTQYF. The CDR3, as DNA: TGTGCCAGCAGCTTGTTGCGGACTAGCGGGAGGGTGGATACGCAGTATTTT. Complete variable domain (other parts from reference TRBV5-4 and TRBJ2-3): ETGVTQSPTHLIKTRGQQVTLRCSSQSGHNTVSWYQQALGQGPQFIFQYYREEENGRGNFPPRFSGLQFPNYSSELNVNALELDDSALYLCASSLLRTSGRVDTQYFGPGTRLTVL.

The V call is TRBV5-5, the J call TRBJ2-5; 12 nucleotides align to TRBD2. The CDR3 loop spans 16 amino acids. V lost 4 bases to trimming and J lost 4 bases; unmatched junction nucleotides: 8. Germline V gene data show CDR1 as SGHKS and CDR2 as YYEKEE (reference sequence). The CDR3 region is CASSLYLLAGGETQYF. The CDR3, as DNA: TGTGCCAGCAGCCTTTATCTACTAGCGGGAGGAGAGACCCAGTACTTC.

The V call is TRBV5-4, the J call TRBJ2-3, with 15 bases fitting TRBD2. V trimming: 4 bases; J trimming: 5 bases; junction bases outside the gene matches: 2. The CDR3 runs to 15 residues. Germline-derived CDR1 and CDR2 are SGHNT and YYREEE (reference sequence). The CDR3 DNA sequence: TGTGCCAGCAGCCGGACTAGCGGGAGGGAAGATACGCAGTATTTT. This sequence encodes CASSRTSGREDTQYF. Complete variable domain (other parts from reference TRBV5-4 and TRBJ2-3): ETGVTQSPTHLIKTRGQQVTLRCSSQSGHNTVSWYQQALGQGPQFIFQYYREEENGRGNFPPRFSGLQFPNYSSELNVNALELDDSALYLCASSRTSGREDTQYFGPGTRLTVL.

The chain carries TRBV29-1 and TRBJ2-3; 10 nucleotides match TRBD2. The CDR3 is 19 amino acids. J gave up 2 bases and V 2 bases, and 16 bases lay outside the gene matches. Germline loops: CDR1 SQVTM, CDR2 ANQGSEA. For the CDR3, the DNA is TGCAGCGTTGAAAGGGTTCTAGCGGGAGTTGCCGGGTTCACAGATACGCAGTATTTT. Its protein is CSVERVLAGVAGFTDTQYF.

This sequence joins TRBV5-1 and TRBJ1-2, with TRBD1 as a possible D gene (5 bases). Germline lookup yields CDR1 SGHRS and CDR2 YFSETQ. CDR3 length equals 15 residues. V was clipped by 0 bases and J by 2 bases, with 11 bases between them. The CDR3 loop is CASSLGLQGNYGYTF. The CDR3 DNA follows: TGCGCCAGCAGCTTGGGTCTCCAGGGCAACTATGGCTACACCTTC. Supplemented by reference TRBV5-1 and TRBJ1-2, the full variable domain reads KAGVTQTPRYLIKTRGQQVTLSCSPISGHRSVSWYQQTPGQGLQFLFEYFSETQRNKGNFPGRFSGRQFSNSRSEMNVSTLELGDSALYLCASSLGLQGNYGYTFGSGTRLTVV.